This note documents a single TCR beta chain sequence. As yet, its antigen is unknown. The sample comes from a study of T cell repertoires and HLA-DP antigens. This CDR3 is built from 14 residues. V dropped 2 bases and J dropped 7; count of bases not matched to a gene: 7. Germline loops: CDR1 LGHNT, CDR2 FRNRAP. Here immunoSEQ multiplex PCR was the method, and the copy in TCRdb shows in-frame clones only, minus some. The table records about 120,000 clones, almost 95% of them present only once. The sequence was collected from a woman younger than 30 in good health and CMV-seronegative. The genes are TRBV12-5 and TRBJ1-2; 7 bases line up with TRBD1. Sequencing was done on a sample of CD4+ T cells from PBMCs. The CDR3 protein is CASGLYGQAGGYTF. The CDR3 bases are TGTGCTAGTGGTTTGTACGGACAGGCCGGTGGCTACACCTTC.